Presented here are 26 T cell receptor beta chains from one specimen sequenced in a study of tumor-infiltrating lymphocytes in primary liver carcinoma. Joint extraction of RNA and DNA used about 17-30 mg of bulk tissue that was unsorted. A primer matching the constant region was used to make TCR beta cDNA from 450 to 500 ng of total RNA. Amplification in three nested multiplex PCR rounds with slightly modified ARM-PCR gave rise to TCR beta libraries. Use of TRBV1-TRBV30 forward primers with a C-beta reverse primer characterized the first two PCR rounds, which lasted 10 cycles each. Using its own MiXCR run on the multiplex PCR reads, TCRdb lists one record per CDR3 protein. The repertoire has around 79,000 distinct CDR3 sequences, roughly two thirds of them found once; the top ten carry 26%. The sequencing sample was made of tumor-adjacent normal liver tissue. Receptors were obtained from a man aged 40-50 years with primary liver carcinoma and hepatitis B virus infection.

Details on this clonotype: This may be a read error: a much more frequent sequence differs by one nucleotide. This chain connects TRBV24-1 to TRBJ2-5; D may be TRBD2 (5 bases). Germline-derived CDR1 and CDR2 are KGHDR and SFDVKD. The CDR3 has 14 amino acids. V lost 6 bases, J lost 5 bases, and 15 bases lay in between. The CDR3 nucleotides are TGTGCCACCAGTCACACGGGATTACATGAGACCCAGTACTTC. Its translation: CATSHTGLHETQYF.

Notes on this clonotype: Germline is not matched at one junction end, which may reflect a read error. The CDR3 loop is CANSPVDGSVYDEQFF. CDR3 sequence (DNA): TGTGCCAACAGTCCAGTAGACGGGTCAGTCTACGATGAGCAGTTCTTC. The rearrangement links TRBV11-2 to TRBJ2-1; D gene ambiguous. The germline V gene encodes CDR1 SGHAT and CDR2 FQNNGV. The length of the CDR3 is 16 residues.

Worth noting for this clonotype: The conserved phenylalanine or tryptophan is not found at the CDR3 terminus, so this likely reflects a read error. The V gene is TRBV19, the J gene TRBJ2-1, with TRBD1 identical over 9 bases. Looked up from germline, CDR1 is LNHDA and CDR2 is SQIVND (reference sequence). The length of the CDR3 is 14 residues. CDR3 nucleotide sequence: TGTGCCAGTTCTAGGACAGGGGTGGACAATAAGCAGTTCTTA. Translating it yields CASSRTGVDNKQFL.

Regarding this clonotype: The junction departs from germline at one end; a sequencing error may be responsible. CDR3 residues: CASSFRTSGRTSYVQYF. The CDR3 region has the DNA TGTGCCAGCAGCTTTCGGACTAGCGGGAGGACCAGCTACGTGCAGTACTTC. The chain links TRBV11-2 to TRBJ2-7, with TRBD2 matching over 14 bases. The length of the CDR3 is 17 residues. Germline loops: CDR1 SGHAT, CDR2 FQNNGV. The entire variable domain, with the rest obtained from reference TRBV11-2 and TRBJ2-7, is as follows: EAGVAQSPRYKIIEKRQSVAFWCNPISGHATLYWYQQILGQGPKLLIQFQNNGVVDDSQLPKDRFSAERLKGVDSTLKIQPAKLEDSAVYLCASSFRTSGRTSYVQYFGPGTRLTVT.

This clonotype occurred a few times. Compared with germline, one end of the junction differs, possibly owing to a read error. This chain uses TRBV6-6 with TRBJ1-2, with TRBD1 matching over 7 bases. The germline gives CDR1 MNHNY, CDR2 SVGAGI (reference sequence). The CDR3 runs to 14 residues. CDR3 residues: CASSPDRDFYDYTF. The CDR3 nucleotides are TGTGCCAGCAGCCCCGACAGGGACTTCTATGACTACACCTTC.

Comment on this clonotype: The junction departs from the called germline gene at one end, perhaps through a read error. The genes are TRBV11-2 and TRBJ2-1, with a tentative D call TRBD2 (5 bases). The germline gives CDR1 SGHAT, CDR2 FQNNGV. The CDR3 totals 13 residues. The chain's CDR3 is CDRTRDSYNEQFF. As DNA, the CDR3 is TGTGACAGAACTAGAGACTCCTACAATGAACAGTTCTTC.

Remarks on this clonotype: The junction differs from germline at one of its ends, possibly a read error. The gene calls are TRBV5-4 and TRBJ2-3; D might be TRBD1 or TRBD2, each matching 5 bases. The CDR3 is 15 amino acids. Per germline, CDR1 SGHNT and CDR2 YYREEE (reference sequence). The CDR3 is CASSFRGRWEDTRYF. CDR3 in DNA: TGTGCCAGCAGCTTTCGGGGACGATGGGAAGATACGCGGTATTTT. The full variable domain, completed using reference TRBV5-4 and TRBJ2-3, is ETGVTQSPTHLIKTRGQQVTLRCSSQSGHNTVSWYQQALGQGPQFIFQYYREEENGRGNFPPRFSGLQFPNYSSELNVNALELDDSALYLCASSFRGRWEDTRYFGPGTRLTVL.

Details on this clonotype: At one end the junction does not follow the germline gene, possibly because of a read error. The chain uses TRBV5-6 and TRBJ1-5; unclear D gene. CDR1 is SGHDT, CDR2 YYEEEE, per germline. The CDR3 spans 16 residues. The CDR3 loop reads CAGSLWAVYSNQPQHF. The DNA for the CDR3 is TGTGCCGGCAGCTTGTGGGCAGTTTATAGCAATCAGCCCCAGCATTTT.

The chain combines TRBV29-1 with TRBJ1-3; 7 nucleotides line up with TRBD1. The CDR3 is 14 amino acids. Per the germline V gene, CDR1 is SQVTM and CDR2 is ANQGSEA. In DNA, the CDR3 is TGCAGAGTGTTGACAGGGACGACAGGAAACACCATATATTTT. The encoded protein is CRVLTGTTGNTIYF.

A remark on this clonotype: As the CDR3 is not closed by the conserved phenylalanine or tryptophan, this likely results from a read error. The rearrangement uses TRBV10-2 and TRBJ1-2; tentatively, D is TRBD1 (5 bases). Germline CDR1 is WSHSY and CDR2 is SAAADI. This CDR3 contains 21 residues. Trimming left V 2 bases short and J 5 bases short, with 33 bases between. DNA of the CDR3: TGCGCCAGCAGTGAGGGCTTAGTCTCGGGGGGTAGCCGAAGATTGGATTATGGCTACACCTCC. It is translated as CASSEGLVSGGSRRLDYGYTS.

On this clonotype itself: The CDR3 carries no conserved terminal phenylalanine or tryptophan, so it likely arises from a read error. J is TRBJ2-7 and V is TRBV11-1, with no clear D. Germline CDR1 is SGHAT and CDR2 is FQDESV (reference sequence). The V and J ends lost 5 bases and 8 bases respectively, with 16 bases between them. The CDR3 totals 13 residues. The CDR3 loop is CASSLGSSHKQYL. The DNA of the CDR3 is TGTGCCAGCAGCCTAGGATCGTCCCACAAGCAGTACTTA.

The CDR3 region is CASSLSSGVYNEQFF. Here the CDR3 DNA reads TGTGCCAGCAGCCTTTCTAGCGGGGTGTACAATGAGCAGTTCTTC. The V gene is TRBV7-8, the J gene TRBJ2-1, with TRBD2 matching over 9 bases. The CDR3 covers 15 residues. CDR1 SGHVS and CDR2 FQNEAQ come from the germline V gene. Unmatched junction bases numbered 6, after V lost 5 bases and J lost 4 bases. The complete variable domain, with remaining parts taken from reference TRBV7-8 and TRBJ2-1, reads GAGVSQSPRYKVAKRGQDVALRCDPISGHVSLFWYQQALGQGPEFLTYFQNEAQLDKSGLPSDRFFAERPEGSVSTLKIQRTQQEDSAVYLCASSLSSGVYNEQFFGPGTRLTVL.

This clonotype was seen more than once but under ten times. One end of the junction varies from germline; a read error may be responsible. CDR3 sequence reads: CTSSLTTEAFF. The CDR3 nucleotides read TGTACCAGCAGTTTGACCACTGAAGCTTTCTTT. The J gene is TRBJ1-1, the V gene TRBV28; D gene uncertain. Germline values: CDR1 MDHEN, CDR2 SYDVKM. The CDR3 is 11 amino acids.

This clonotype has only one observation. The chain is built from TRBV29-1 and TRBJ2-3; maybe TRBD2 (6 bases). Looked up from germline, CDR1 is SQVTM and CDR2 is ANQGSEA. The CDR3 totals 15 residues. V was cut by 5 bases and J by 2 bases, with 17 bases left in between. The CDR3 spells CSVKGGAGNTDTQYF. The CDR3 coding sequence is TGCAGCGTTAAGGGCGGGGCCGGCAACACAGATACGCAGTATTTT.

In its sample, this clonotype was seen a few times. A much larger clone is a single base away; this may be a read error. V and J are TRBV10-3 and TRBJ2-7; 8 nucleotides match TRBD2. The CDR3 runs to 12 residues. In germline, CDR1 is ENHRY, CDR2 SYGVKD. CDR3 protein: CVTGGREDEQYF. For the CDR3, the DNA is TGTGTCACGGGTGGGCGGGAGGACGAGCAGTACTTC.

About this clonotype itself: The junction does not match germline at one end; this may be a read error. V and J are TRBV6-2 or TRBV6-3 and TRBJ2-2, with TRBD2 matching over 8 bases. The germline CDR1 and CDR2 sequences are MNHEY and SVGEGT. The CDR3 length is 11 residues. The CDR3, as DNA: TGTGTCAGCAGAACAGCGGGAGACCGGTTTTTT. Its protein is CVSRTAGDRFF.

This clonotype was counted a single time. A read error may explain this, as a much larger clone is one base away. The chain couples TRBV7-9 to TRBJ1-2; D is undetermined. The CDR3 runs to 12 residues. Germline CDR1 reads SEHNR; CDR2 reads FQNEAQ (reference sequence). The CDR3 DNA follows: TGTGCCAGGAGCTTAGAAAGTCGGGGCTACACCTTC. Protein sequence: CARSLESRGYTF.

This clonotype was observed once. The junction does not match germline at one end; this may be a read error. CDR3 nucleotides: TGTGACAGCAGCTTAGGGCTACTAGCGGGAATGAATGAGCGGTTCTTC. This codes for CDSSLGLLAGMNERFF. The chain links TRBV11-2 to TRBJ2-1; 10 nucleotides line up with TRBD2. Germline lookup yields CDR1 SGHAT and CDR2 FQNNGV. The CDR3 spans 16 residues.

The V gene is TRBV6-1, the J gene TRBJ2-3, with D possibly TRBD2 on 6 matching bases. This CDR3 is 14 amino acids long. CDR1 is MNHNS and CDR2 is SASEGT in the germline V gene. V was trimmed by 9 bases and J by 5 bases, leaving 18 bases between them. CDR3 sequence reads: CARCLGLDQDTQYF. The CDR3 DNA reads as TGTGCCAGGTGTCTGGGACTGGACCAAGATACGCAGTATTTT.

With regard to this clonotype: A much larger clonotype is one base distant, so this may be a read error. This rearrangement joins TRBV28 to TRBJ2-2, with D perhaps TRBD1 (6 bases). Germline V CDR1 and CDR2: MDHEN, SYDVKM. The CDR3 length is 16 residues. CDR3 sequence reads: CASSLTQGTPTGKLFF. The CDR3 coding sequence is TGTGCCAGCAGTTTGACACAGGGTACCCCCACCGGGAAGCTGTTTTTT.

This clonotype occurred many times. The chain links TRBV28 to TRBJ1-2; 10 nucleotides line up with TRBD1. J gave up 5 bases and V 5 bases, and 17 bases lay outside the gene matches. The V gene's germline CDR1 is MDHEN and CDR2 SYDVKM. The CDR3 runs 18 residues. The CDR3 is CASSAPHSPGQGIYGYTF. The CDR3, as DNA: TGTGCCAGCAGTGCCCCCCATTCCCCGGGACAGGGGATTTATGGCTACACCTTC.

Comments on this clonotype: A read error may produce the germline difference seen at one junction end. This rearrangement joins TRBV6-1 to TRBJ1-5; D is unclear. The CDR3 extends over 15 amino acids. Germline V gives CDR1 MNHNS, CDR2 SASEGT. CDR3 protein: CASSEISYSNWPQHF. CDR3 DNA sequence: TGTGCCAGCAGTGAAATCTCCTATAGCAATTGGCCCCAACATTTT.

The chain combines TRBV10-3 with TRBJ1-2; possibly TRBD1 for D (6 bases). The CDR3 is 16 residues long. Germline V gene lookup returns CDR1 ENHRY and CDR2 SYGVKD. V gave up 5 bases and J gave up 8 bases, with 24 bases separating them. CDR3 DNA: TGTGCCATCAGTAGGGACATAGTCGAAGCTAGCTACGGCTACACCTTC. Translated, it gives CAISRDIVEASYGYTF.

As concerns this clonotype: The final CDR3 position lacks the conserved phenylalanine or tryptophan, pointing to a likely read error. This sequence joins TRBV11-2 and TRBJ2-2; possible D gene TRBD2, 6 bases. This CDR3 has 15 amino acids. The germline CDR1 and CDR2 sequences are SGHAT and FQNNGV. CDR3 bases: TGTGCTAGCAGCTCGGGGGATTTGAACACCGGGGAGCTGTTTTAT. Encoded protein: CASSSGDLNTGELFY.

The table lists this clonotype with many counts. The chain combines TRBV7-9 with TRBJ2-5; possibly TRBD2 for D (6 bases). Deletions cut 10 bases from V and 3 bases from J, with 12 bases between. The CDR3 consists of 12 residues. Germline V gene lookup returns CDR1 SEHNR and CDR2 FQNEAQ (reference sequence). The CDR3 loop is CAIQGLKETQYF. The CDR3 DNA is TGTGCCATTCAGGGACTCAAAGAGACCCAGTACTTC.

V and J are TRBV6-1 and TRBJ2-1, with 8 bases aligning to TRBD2. CDR3 length: 15 residues. V lost 6 bases to trimming and J lost 8 bases; unmatched junction nucleotides: 12. Germline CDR1 MNHNS, CDR2 SASEGT. The CDR3 coding sequence is TGTGCCAGCAGCGGGACTAGTGGGAGTAGGCATGAGCAGTTCTTC. Protein sequence: CASSGTSGSRHEQFF.